This entry describes one T cell receptor (beta chain). Its specificity is not known. Only in-frame clones appear in the TCRdb table, and some are missing; sequencing was by immunoSEQ multiplex PCR. The sample shows about 89,000 clones, around nine tenths of them seen only once. The entry originates in a study of T cell responses to AZD1222 COVID-19 vaccine. General observations from the study: A reported finding is that nearly half of spike-specific TCRs target unmutated variant regions. Donors were mostly white British, more females; clonal diversity possibly underestimated.

V gave up 0 bases and J gave up 3 bases; unmatched junction bases: 1. Germline V gene lookup returns CDR1 SGHVS and CDR2 FNYEAQ. The CDR3 consists of 14 residues. This chain joins TRBV7-6 and TRBJ2-7; 8 bases are shared with TRBD2. This TCR was recovered from an adult in good health. The specimen was peripheral blood, collected on day 0 of MenACWY control vaccination. DNA for the CDR3: TGTGCCAGCAGCTTAGCTAGCGGGAACTACGAGCAGTACTTC. As protein: CASSLASGNYEQYF.